This entry lists 25 T cell receptor beta chains sequenced from one sample in a study of blood T cell repertoires in COVID-19. Method: immunoSEQ multiplex PCR; TCRdb's copy keeps in-frame clones and lacks some. Here the sample spans some 300,000 clones, nearly 90% being singletons. Sequenced material: PBMCs or T cells enriched from blood (not recorded which). These receptors came from a woman aged 25 to 39 who had recovered from COVID-19.

Only one count was recorded for this clone. This rearrangement joins TRBV4-1 to TRBJ1-1; TRBD1 matches at 7 bases. Germline CDR1 and CDR2: MGHRA and YSYEKL. J gave up 10 bases and V 0 bases, and 17 bases lay outside the gene matches. This CDR3 is 17 amino acids long. The CDR3 DNA is TGCGCCAGCAGCCAAGATCCAAGTAAGACAGGGCGAGTAAGAGCTTTCTTT. This translates into CASSQDPSKTGRVRAFF.

CDR3 region: CASSQEKRQSNEQFF. The DNA for the CDR3 is TGCGCCAGCAGCCAAGAGAAGCGTCAGAGTAATGAGCAGTTCTTC. The chain links TRBV4-1 to TRBJ2-1; no clear D. V was cut by 0 bases and J by 7 bases, with 13 bases left in between. The CDR3 runs to 15 residues. Germline-derived CDR1 and CDR2 are MGHRA and YSYEKL.

The rearrangement uses TRBV10-3 and TRBJ1-5; 7 nucleotides align to TRBD1. The germline V gene has CDR1 ENHRY and CDR2 SYGVKD. This CDR3 contains 16 residues. The ends lost 5 bases at V and 1 base at J; junction bases unmatched: 8. CDR3 nucleotides: TGTGCCATCAGTAGACAGGGATTGATCAGCAATCAGCCCCAGCATTTT. The encoded protein is CAISRQGLISNQPQHF.

V gene TRBV4-1 combines with J gene TRBJ2-5, with 11 bases that match TRBD2. The CDR3 spans 15 residues. Germline CDR1 is MGHRA and CDR2 is YSYEKL. V trimming: 4 bases; J trimming: 4 bases; junction bases outside the gene matches: 5. The CDR3 DNA reads as TGCGCCAGCAGCCCGTACCTAGCGGGAGGAGAGACCCAGTACTTC. Protein product: CASSPYLAGGETQYF.

This sequence joins TRBV7-9 and TRBJ1-5; D is possibly TRBD1 (6 bases). V was shortened by 11 bases and J by 3 bases, with 14 bases between the two germline ends. The CDR3 length is 13 residues. CDR1 and CDR2 from the germline V gene are SEHNR and FQNEAQ (reference sequence). The CDR3: CAGGGDNNQPQHF. CDR3 in DNA: TGTGCCGGCGGTGGGGACAACAATCAGCCCCAGCATTTT.

This clone was detected a few times. CDR3 sequence reads: CASTQGEVPLNSPLHF. The CDR3 DNA reads TGCGCCAGCACCCAGGGGGAAGTGCCCCTTAATTCACCCCTCCACTTT. The chain joins TRBV5-1 to TRBJ1-6, with 7 bases aligning to TRBD1. The CDR3 sequence is 16 residues long. CDR1 and CDR2 (germline): SGHRS, YFSETQ. J was trimmed by 6 bases and V by 6 bases; bases with no gene match: 12.

The chain employs TRBV11-2 and TRBJ2-5; weak D call: TRBD1 (5 bases). The CDR3 runs to 16 residues. Germline CDR1 is SGHAT and CDR2 is FQNNGV. Trimming left V 4 bases short and J 2 bases short, with 17 bases between. This CDR3 is CASSSLPETEQETQYF. The DNA for the CDR3 is TGTGCCAGCAGCTCCCTTCCCGAGACAGAGCAAGAGACCCAGTACTTC.

This chain links TRBV30 with TRBJ1-1; 8 nucleotides match TRBD1. Germline-derived CDR1 and CDR2 are GTSNPN and SVGIG (reference sequence). CDR3 length: 14 amino acids. J was trimmed by 0 bases and V by 3 bases; bases with no gene match: 3. The CDR3 loop is CAWRGTGMNTEAFF. CDR3 DNA sequence: TGTGCCTGGAGGGGGACAGGAATGAACACTGAAGCTTTCTTT.

V usage is TRBV21-1 and J usage is TRBJ1-1; TRBD1 is taken as the D call from the table, unchecked against the DNA. TRBV21-1 is a pseudogene. The CDR3 has 15 residues. The CDR3 sequence is CASSKLTGKDTEAFF. For the CDR3, the DNA is TGTGCCAGCAGCAAGCTTACAGGGAAGGACACTGAAGCTTTCTTT.

The V gene is TRBV30, the J gene TRBJ1-5; 10 bases agree with TRBD1. The CDR3 has 13 residues. V gave up 5 bases and J gave up 4 bases; unmatched junction bases: 2. Germline lookup yields CDR1 GTSNPN and CDR2 SVGIG (reference sequence). The CDR3 spells CAWDRGRNQPQHF. The CDR3 DNA reads as TGTGCCTGGGACAGGGGGCGGAATCAGCCCCAGCATTTT.

V usage is TRBV7-9 and J usage is TRBJ1-3; D uncertain. Trimming pared 3 bases from V and 7 bases from J, leaving 13 bases between. Germline values: CDR1 SEHNR, CDR2 FQNEAQ (reference sequence). The CDR3 runs to 14 residues. CDR3 amino acids: CASSLRASKNTIYF. CDR3 sequence (DNA): TGTGCCAGCAGCTTGAGGGCGTCTAAGAACACCATATATTTT.

The V call is TRBV20-1, the J call TRBJ1-5; tentatively, D is TRBD1 (6 bases). CDR1 and CDR2 (germline): DFQATT, SNEGSKA (reference sequence). The CDR3 sequence is 14 residues long. The germline V and J ends were trimmed by 3 bases and 3 bases, with 12 bases remaining between them. CDR3 region: CSASRTVYNQPQHF. The CDR3, as DNA: TGCAGTGCTAGTAGGACAGTCTACAATCAGCCCCAGCATTTT.

V gene TRBV29-1 combines with J gene TRBJ1-2; D uncertain. The V gene lost 3 bases and the J gene lost 8 bases, with 13 bases spanning the gap. This CDR3 has 12 residues. Germline V gene lookup returns CDR1 SQVTM and CDR2 ANQGSEA. This chain's CDR3 is CSVERVSGGYTF. The DNA for the CDR3 is TGCAGCGTTGAGAGGGTATCGGGGGGCTACACCTTC.

The J gene is TRBJ2-2, the V gene TRBV11-2, with TRBD2 identical over 7 bases. V dropped 3 bases and J dropped 6; count of bases not matched to a gene: 10. The germline CDR1 and CDR2 sequences are SGHAT and FQNNGV. This CDR3 is built from 16 residues. The CDR3: CASSFQGAGVSGELFF. The CDR3 region has the DNA TGTGCCAGCAGCTTCCAAGGGGCGGGAGTGTCCGGGGAGCTGTTTTTT.

This clone was recorded once. This chain uses TRBV7-6 with TRBJ2-7; 11 bases fit TRBD2. The CDR3 totals 15 residues. The V segment lost 1 base and the J segment 7 bases; nucleotides outside the gene matches: 6. CDR1 SGHVS and CDR2 FNYEAQ come from the germline V gene. In DNA, the CDR3 is TGTGCCAGCAGCTTAGTAGCGGGAGGGCCTCAAGAGCAGTACTTC. This codes for CASSLVAGGPQEQYF.

This chain links TRBV28 with TRBJ2-7; D uncertain. This CDR3 has 13 amino acids. The germline V and J ends were trimmed by 4 bases and 2 bases, with 9 bases remaining between them. CDR1 MDHEN and CDR2 SYDVKM come from the germline V gene. This CDR3 reads CASSYSIPYEQYF. The CDR3 nucleotides read TGTGCCAGCAGTTACAGTATCCCCTACGAGCAGTACTTC.

J is TRBJ2-6 and V is TRBV5-1; TRBD1 matches 8 bases. CDR3 length: 18 amino acids. CDR1 is SGHRS and CDR2 is YFSETQ in the germline V gene. With V trimmed by 4 bases and J by 0 bases, 9 bases remained unmatched. CDR3: CASSPHPDRDSGANVLTF. The CDR3 nucleotides are TGCGCCAGCAGCCCACATCCGGACAGGGACTCTGGGGCCAACGTCCTGACTTTC.

The V gene is TRBV10-1, the J gene TRBJ1-4; tentatively, D is TRBD1 (6 bases). Germline CDR1 is WNHNN and CDR2 is SYGVQD (reference sequence). The CDR3 extends over 13 amino acids. With 6 bases removed from V and 4 bases from J, the gap between germline ends came to 9 bases. The CDR3 is CASSRGDNEKLFF. The CDR3 nucleotides are TGCGCCAGCAGCAGGGGAGATAATGAAAAACTGTTTTTT.

V gene TRBV7-9 combines with J gene TRBJ1-3; D perhaps matches TRBD1 (5 bases). V was clipped by 7 bases and J by 3 bases, with 10 bases between them. This CDR3 spans 13 amino acids. Per germline, CDR1 SEHNR and CDR2 FQNEAQ (reference sequence). In DNA, the CDR3 is TGTGCCAGCACCCCGGGGGGTGGAAACACCATATATTTT. Translated: CASTPGGGNTIYF.

This clone has more than one count but fewer than ten. This sequence joins TRBV19 and TRBJ1-2, with 7 bases that match TRBD1. J gave up 5 bases and V 5 bases, and 5 bases lay outside the gene matches. The CDR3 extends over 13 amino acids. Germline CDR1 LNHDA, CDR2 SQIVND (reference sequence). The CDR3 sequence is CASSETGRYGYTF. In nucleotides, the CDR3 is TGTGCCAGTAGTGAGACAGGGAGGTATGGCTACACCTTC.

The V call is TRBV30, the J call TRBJ2-5; TRBD1 agrees at 9 bases. The V and J ends lost 2 bases and 2 bases, in that order; junction bases with no gene match: 6. CDR3 length: 15 residues. The germline CDR1 and CDR2 sequences are GTSNPN and SVGIG (reference sequence). Here the CDR3 DNA reads TGTGCCTGGAGTACCACAGGGGGCCCTCAAGAGACCCAGTACTTC. The encoded protein is CAWSTTGGPQETQYF.

This chain uses TRBV6-2 or TRBV6-3 with TRBJ1-2; maybe TRBD1 (5 bases). CDR1 and CDR2 from the germline V gene are MNHEY and SVGEGT. The CDR3 consists of 13 residues. Trimming took 6 bases from V and 3 from J, leaving 11 bases between them. The CDR3 here is CASSDSTHYGYTF. The CDR3 DNA follows: TGTGCCAGCAGCGACAGCACCCACTATGGCTACACCTTC.

V and J are TRBV6-5 and TRBJ2-7; maybe TRBD1 (6 bases). This CDR3 has 16 residues. V dropped 0 bases and J dropped 6 bases, with 18 bases sitting between them. Per germline, CDR1 MNHEY and CDR2 SVGAGI. This chain's CDR3 is CASSYSRDTAVGEQYF. CDR3 sequence (DNA): TGTGCCAGCAGTTACTCACGGGACACGGCGGTCGGCGAGCAGTACTTC.

The gene calls are TRBV2 and TRBJ1-3; the D gene is possibly TRBD1 (5 bases). V lost 6 bases and J 5 bases, leaving 17 bases between the germline ends. The CDR3 consists of 15 residues. Germline CDR1 and CDR2: SNHLY and FYNNEI. The chain's CDR3 is CASRVAGGSRNTIYF. The CDR3 bases are TGTGCCAGCAGGGTGGCGGGGGGATCCAGAAACACCATATATTTT.

Only one count was recorded for this clone. V usage is TRBV29-1 and J usage is TRBJ1-4; TRBD1 matches 8 bases. Looked up from germline, CDR1 is SQVTM and CDR2 is ANQGSEA. After removal of 5 bases from V and 4 bases from J, the junction contained 3 bases not matched to a gene. CDR3 length: 13 residues. CDR3 in amino acids: CSVTTGDNEKLFF. The CDR3 coding sequence is TGCAGCGTTACGACAGGGGATAATGAAAAACTGTTTTTT. Full variable domain (outside the CDR3, taken from reference TRBV29-1 and TRBJ1-4): SAVISQKPSRDICQRGTSLTIQCQVDSQVTMMFWYRQQPGQSLTLIATANQGSEATYESGFVIDKFPISRPNLTFSTLTVSNMSPEDSSIYLCSVTTGDNEKLFFGSGTQLSVL.